This is a list of T cell receptor beta chains from one sample in a study of blood T cell repertoires in COVID-19. The method was immunoSEQ multiplex PCR; TCRdb's version includes in-frame clones alone and lacks a portion of them. This table holds a few hundred thousand clones, 65% to 90% found once. The sample consisted of peripheral blood. The receptors derive from a woman aged 40 to 50 who had recovered from COVID-19. Each CDR3 is given with its conserved first and last residue. Fields, in order: clone size, D gene, J gene, V gene, CDR3 DNA, CDR3 protein. A D gene is named only where the DNA matches it firmly. Clone size is given for some rows only: seen once, a few or many times, or a class if the clone is expanded.

>few|.|TRBJ1-1|TRBV11-3
TGTGCCAGCAGCTTAGACCCTAAGACTGAAGCTTTCTTT
CASSLDPKTEAFF
>.|.|TRBJ1-2|TRBV11-2
TGTGCCAGCAGCTTATATATTGTCAGGGAAGGTCGGAATAAGGGCTACACCTTC
CASSLYIVREGRNKGYTF
>.|.|TRBJ2-5|TRBV5-6
TGTGCCAGCAGCCAGGGGTGGGGGCCCCAAGAGACCCAGTACTTC
CASSQGWGPQETQYF
>.|.|TRBJ1-2|TRBV7-2
TGTGCCAGCAGCTTAGCGGCAACCCTCTATGGCTACACCTTC
CASSLAATLYGYTF
>.|.|TRBJ1-1|TRBV11-3
TGTGCCAGCAGCTTACGGGGGGTCACTGAAGCTTTCTTT
CASSLRGVTEAFF
>.|TRBD2|TRBJ2-3|TRBV3-1/TRBV3-2
TGTGCCAGCAGCCAGCCTCTAGCGGGGGGTTCCCCAGATACGCAGTATTTT
CASSQPLAGGSPDTQYF
>.|.|TRBJ2-1|TRBV6-5
TGTGCCAGCAGGTTTCAGGGTCTATACAATGAGCAGTTCTTC
CASRFQGLYNEQFF
>.|TRBD1|TRBJ2-3|TRBV3-1/TRBV3-2
TGTGCCAGCAGCCAACCCGGGACAGGGGTAGGCGATACGCAGTATTTT
CASSQPGTGVGDTQYF
>.|.|TRBJ2-3|TRBV14
TGTGCCAGCAGCCAAGGCGTAGTTCGCCCAGATACGCAGTATTTT
CASSQGVVRPDTQYF
>.|.|TRBJ1-2|TRBV12-3/TRBV12-4
TGTGCCAGCAGTCCTATTAACTATGGCTACACCTTC
CASSPINYGYTF
>.|.|TRBJ2-4|TRBV6-1
TGTGCCAGCAGTGACAGGTCTCGAGACATTCAGTACTTC
CASSDRSRDIQYF
>once|TRBD1|TRBJ1-1|TRBV19
TGTGCCAGTAGTATTTTCGGGACAGGGGAGACTGAAGCTTTCTTT
CASSIFGTGETEAFF
>.|TRBD2|TRBJ2-3|TRBV13
TGTGCCAGCAGCCCCGAGGGAGCGGGGGGGCCGAGCACAGATACGCAGTATTTT
CASSPEGAGGPSTDTQYF
>.|.|TRBJ1-5|TRBV28
TGTGCCAGCAGGAAGGGGGGGATTCAGCCCCAGCATTTT
CASRKGGIQPQHF
>few|.|TRBJ2-2|TRBV18
TGTGCCAGCTCATTTTCCGCGGTGTCGAACACCGGGGAGCTGTTTTTT
CASSFSAVSNTGELFF
>.|.|TRBJ1-1|TRBV6-2/TRBV6-3
TGTGCCAGCAGTTACAGAGGTGGAAACACTGAAGCTTTCTTT
CASSYRGGNTEAFF
>once|.|TRBJ1-2|TRBV11-3
TGTGCCAGCAGCTTAGTACAGGGATCTGGTGGCTACACCTTC
CASSLVQGSGGYTF
>.|TRBD1|TRBJ1-1|TRBV11-2
TGTGCCAGCAGCTTATTATCAGGGGGGACTGAAGCTTTCTTT
CASSLLSGGTEAFF
>.|TRBD1|TRBJ1-1|TRBV5-1
TGCGCCAGCAACCATGACAGGGGATACGGTGAAGCTTTCTTT
CASNHDRGYGEAFF
>.|.|TRBJ1-1|TRBV20-1
TGCAGTGCTAGTTCCCACCAGGGTGAAGCTTTCTTT
CSASSHQGEAFF
>.|.|TRBJ2-7|TRBV18
TGTGCCAGCTCACCAGAGGTCCTCTACGAGCAGTACTTC
CASSPEVLYEQYF
>.|.|TRBJ1-2|TRBV5-1
TGCGCCAGCAGCTTTCTATTCCAGGGGCGGAAAATCTATGGCTACACCTTC
CASSFLFQGRKIYGYTF
>.|.|TRBJ1-2|TRBV27
TGTGCCAGCAGTTTATATTGGGGGCAGGATGGCTACACCTTC
CASSLYWGQDGYTF
>.|TRBD2|TRBJ2-3|TRBV7-2
TGTGCCAGCAGCTTAGTAGCGGGGGGGCTTGGAGATACGCAGTATTTT
CASSLVAGGLGDTQYF
>.|.|TRBJ2-2|TRBV4-1
TGCGCCAGCAGCCAAGATTCGGCGACAACAACCGGGGAGCTGTTTTTT
CASSQDSATTTGELFF
>.|TRBD1|TRBJ2-1|TRBV28
TGTGCCAGCAGCCGAAAAAGTCTCAGGGGGAATGAGCAGTTCTTC
CASSRKSLRGNEQFF
>.|TRBD2|TRBJ2-3|TRBV18
TGTGCCAGCTCACCACCGGGGGGGTTCACAGATACGCAGTATTTT
CASSPPGGFTDTQYF
>.|TRBD1|TRBJ1-2|TRBV7-2
TGTGCCAGCAGCCTCGACAGGGGACGGACCTATGGCTACACCTTC
CASSLDRGRTYGYTF
>.|.|TRBJ1-1|TRBV27
TGTGCCAGCAGTTTATTTCGGGGGTTGAACACTGAAGCTTTCTTT
CASSLFRGLNTEAFF
>.|.|TRBJ2-3|TRBV19
TGTGCCAGTCAACAGGGTCTTAGGGATACGCAGTATTTT
CASQQGLRDTQYF
>.|TRBD1|TRBJ1-5|TRBV3-1/TRBV3-2
TGTGCCAGCAGCGACAGGGGTAACGAACAGCCCCAGCATTTT
CASSDRGNEQPQHF
>.|TRBD2|TRBJ2-1|TRBV7-2
TGTGCCAGCAGCTTAGGACTAGCGGGGGGCTGGGAGCAGTTCTTC
CASSLGLAGGWEQFF
>.|.|TRBJ2-7|TRBV10-3
TGTGCCATCAGTGAGTGGGCTACCGAGCAGTACTTC
CAISEWATEQYF
>.|.|TRBJ1-2|TRBV6-5
TGTGCCAGCAGATCAGGGGTAAACTATGGCTACACCTTC
CASRSGVNYGYTF
>.|TRBD2|TRBJ2-3|TRBV6-5
TGTGCCAGCACCATAGCGGGGGGCAACACAGATACGCAGTATTTT
CASTIAGGNTDTQYF
>.|.|TRBJ1-2|TRBV5-1
TGCGCCAGCAGCTTGGCCAGTATCAGCTATGGCTACACCTTC
CASSLASISYGYTF
>.|.|TRBJ1-2|TRBV5-4
TGTGCCAGCAGTAACGTCAGGGGAGTCGACTATGGCTACACCTTC
CASSNVRGVDYGYTF
>.|TRBD2|TRBJ2-3|TRBV5-1
TGCGCCAGCGGGGTACGAGGCGGGGGGCTCACAGATACGCAGTATTTT
CASGVRGGGLTDTQYF
>.|.|TRBJ2-1|TRBV10-1
TGCGCCAGCAGTGAGGGACAGAACCCAGGGGAGCAGTTCTTC
CASSEGQNPGEQFF
>.|.|TRBJ1-4|TRBV5-1
TGCGCCAGCAGCTTGGATGGGGGGAGCGGTGAAAAACTGTTTTTT
CASSLDGGSGEKLFF
>.|TRBD2|TRBJ2-5|TRBV7-9
TGTGCCAGCAGCCAGAGCGTTAGCGGGTTGGGAGAGACCCAGTACTTC
CASSQSVSGLGETQYF
>.|TRBD1|TRBJ1-5|TRBV15
TGTGCCACCAGCAGAGAGGGAACAGGGGCCCTCAGGGTCCAGCATTTT
CATSREGTGALRVQHF
>.|TRBD2|TRBJ2-1|TRBV7-6
TGTGCCAGCAGCTTAGGCCAGCGGGGGAACTCCTACAATGAGCAGTTCTTC
CASSLGQRGNSYNEQFF
>.|TRBD1|TRBJ1-1|TRBV5-4
TGTGCCAGCAGCTCTGCGACAGGGAGGAACACTGAAGCTTTCTTT
CASSSATGRNTEAFF
>.|TRBD1|TRBJ2-2|TRBV10-3
TGTGCCATCAGTGAGGCAGGGGGCCCCGGGGAGCTGTTTTTT
CAISEAGGPGELFF